A single sample gave rise to the 6 T cell receptor beta chains below, sequenced in a study of blood T cell repertoires in COVID-19. Some clones are missing from TCRdb's copy, which holds only in-frame ones; the method was immunoSEQ multiplex PCR. The table includes 55,000 to 75,000 clones, around 87% detected once. The sample consisted of peripheral blood. The receptors originated from a human donor with active COVID-19. The donor label of this sample is uncertain.

V is TRBV9 and J is TRBJ1-5; 8 bases match TRBD1. Trimming cost V 1 base and J 0 bases; bases outside gene matches: 3. CDR1 is SGDLS, CDR2 YYNGEE, per germline. This CDR3 contains 16 residues. The CDR3 DNA sequence: TGTGCCAGCAGCGTACGCAGGGGGCTTAGCAATCAGCCCCAGCATTTT. The encoded protein is CASSVRRGLSNQPQHF. Variable domain in full (rest from reference TRBV9 and TRBJ1-5): DSGVTQTPKHLITATGQRVTLRCSPRSGDLSVYWYQQSLDQGLQFLIQYYNGEERAKGNILERFSAQQFPDLHSELNLSSLELGDSALYFCASSVRRGLSNQPQHFGDGTRLSIL.

The rearrangement joins TRBV15 to TRBJ1-3; D not resolved. Germline loops: CDR1 LNHNV, CDR2 YYDKDF (reference sequence). V lost 1 base and J lost 5, with 9 bases in between. The CDR3 is 14 residues long. The CDR3 is CATSRGGLRNTIYF. The DNA of the CDR3 is TGTGCCACCAGCAGAGGCGGCTTAAGAAACACCATATATTTT.

In DNA, the CDR3 is TGTGCCAGCAGCGCACAGGGGGCCCGGAATGGCTACACCTTC. Translating it yields CASSAQGARNGYTF. The chain employs TRBV7-8 and TRBJ1-2; 9 bases are a match to TRBD1. The CDR3 consists of 14 residues. Germline CDR1 is SGHVS and CDR2 is FQNEAQ. Trimming removed 5 bases from V and 6 bases from J; junction bases left unmatched: 7.

The V call is TRBV19, the J call TRBJ2-1; the match to TRBD2 covers 9 bases. CDR1 and CDR2 (germline): LNHDA, SQIVND (reference sequence). The trim removed 3 bases at V and 0 bases at J, leaving 6 bases unmatched. The CDR3 runs to 17 residues. CDR3 coding DNA: TGTGCCAGTAGTATGGATCTAGCGGGGCTCTCCTACAATGAGCAGTTCTTC. Translated, it gives CASSMDLAGLSYNEQFF.

The genes are TRBV6-5 and TRBJ2-7; TRBD2 agrees at 7 bases. The germline V gene encodes CDR1 MNHEY and CDR2 SVGAGI. The CDR3 extends over 15 amino acids. Losses at the gene ends were 5 bases for V and 3 bases for J; bases not matched to a gene: 10. The CDR3 loop is CASSTGLGHSYEQYF. CDR3 bases: TGTGCCAGCAGTACCGGACTAGGCCATAGCTACGAGCAGTACTTC.

The chain carries TRBV4-2 and TRBJ1-5; D call uncertain. Germline CDR1 is LGHNA and CDR2 is YNFKEQ. The CDR3 runs 15 residues. V lost 0 bases, J lost 5 bases, and 11 bases lay in between. The CDR3 nucleotides read TGTGCCAGCAGCCAAGATGAGGCGGATCATCAGCCCCAGCATTTT. It translates to CASSQDEADHQPQHF.